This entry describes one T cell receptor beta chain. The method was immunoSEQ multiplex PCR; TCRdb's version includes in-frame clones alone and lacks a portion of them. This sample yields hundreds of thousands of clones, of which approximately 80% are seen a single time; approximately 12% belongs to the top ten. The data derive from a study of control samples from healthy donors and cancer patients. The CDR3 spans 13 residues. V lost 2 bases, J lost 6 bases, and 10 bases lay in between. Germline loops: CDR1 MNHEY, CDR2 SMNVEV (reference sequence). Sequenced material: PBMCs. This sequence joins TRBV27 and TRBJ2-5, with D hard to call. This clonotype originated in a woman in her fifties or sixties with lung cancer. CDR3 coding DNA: TGTGCCAGCAGTTTAGGGCCATTTCAGACCCAGTACTTC. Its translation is CASSLGPFQTQYF.